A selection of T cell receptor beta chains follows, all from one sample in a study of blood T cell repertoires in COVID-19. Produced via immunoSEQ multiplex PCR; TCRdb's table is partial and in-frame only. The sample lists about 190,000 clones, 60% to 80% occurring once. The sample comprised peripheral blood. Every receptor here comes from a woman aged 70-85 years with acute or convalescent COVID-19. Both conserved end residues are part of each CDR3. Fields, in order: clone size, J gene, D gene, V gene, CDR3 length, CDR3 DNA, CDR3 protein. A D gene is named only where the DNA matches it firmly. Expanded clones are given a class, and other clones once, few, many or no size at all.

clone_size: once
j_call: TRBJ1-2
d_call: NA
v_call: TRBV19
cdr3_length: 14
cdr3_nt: TGTGCCAGTAGTATTCCGGGACTGCAGAATGGCTACACCTTC
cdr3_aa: CASSIPGLQNGYTF

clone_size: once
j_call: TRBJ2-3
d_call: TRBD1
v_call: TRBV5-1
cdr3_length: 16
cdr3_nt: TGCGCCAGCAGCCTACGGGGGACAGGGTTGACAGATACGCAGTATTTT
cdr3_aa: CASSLRGTGLTDTQYF

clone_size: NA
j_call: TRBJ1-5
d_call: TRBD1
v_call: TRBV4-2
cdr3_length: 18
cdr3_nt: TGTGCCAGCAGCCAAGATCTCACGACCGGGACAGGGAATCAGCCCCAGCATTTT
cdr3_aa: CASSQDLTTGTGNQPQHF

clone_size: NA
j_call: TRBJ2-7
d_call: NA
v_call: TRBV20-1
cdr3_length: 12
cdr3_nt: TGCAGTGCTAGTTCCGGGAGAGGCGAGCAGTACTTC
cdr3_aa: CSASSGRGEQYF

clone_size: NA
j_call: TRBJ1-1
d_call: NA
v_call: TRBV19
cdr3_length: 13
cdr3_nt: TGTGCCAGTAGTATTATTTCGAACACTGAAGCTTTCTTT
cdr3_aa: CASSIISNTEAFF

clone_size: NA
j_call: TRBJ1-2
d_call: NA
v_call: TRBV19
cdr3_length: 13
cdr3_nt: TGTGCCAGTAGTATTCAGATTAACTATGGCTACACCTTC
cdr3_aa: CASSIQINYGYTF

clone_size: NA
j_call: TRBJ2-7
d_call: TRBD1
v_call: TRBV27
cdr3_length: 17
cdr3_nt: TGTGCCAGCAGCCATAGGTTTATCCAGGACAGGGTCTACGAGCAGTACTTC
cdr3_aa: CASSHRFIQDRVYEQYF

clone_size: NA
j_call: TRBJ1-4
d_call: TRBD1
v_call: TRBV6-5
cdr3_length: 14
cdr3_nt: TGTGCCAGCAGTAAGGACAGGAGAGGTGAAAAACTGTTTTTT
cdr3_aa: CASSKDRRGEKLFF

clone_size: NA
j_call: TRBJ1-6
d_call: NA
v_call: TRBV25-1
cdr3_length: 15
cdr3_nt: TGTGCCAGCAGTGAATCTCTGGGGGCGAATTCACCCCTCCACTTT
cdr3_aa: CASSESLGANSPLHF

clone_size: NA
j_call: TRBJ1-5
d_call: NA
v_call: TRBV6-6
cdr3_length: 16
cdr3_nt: TGTGCCAGCACCCCCGGGGGGTTAAGGGGGAATCAGCCCCAGCATTTT
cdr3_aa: CASTPGGLRGNQPQHF

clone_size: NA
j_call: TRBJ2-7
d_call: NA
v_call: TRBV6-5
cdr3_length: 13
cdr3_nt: TGTGCCAGCAGCCGGGAAGCCGTTTACGAGCAGTACTTC
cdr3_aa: CASSREAVYEQYF

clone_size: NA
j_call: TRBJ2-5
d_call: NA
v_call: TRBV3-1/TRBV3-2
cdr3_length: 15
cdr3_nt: TGTGCCAGCAGCCCCTTGAGAGATCCCCAAGAGACCCAGTACTTC
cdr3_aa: CASSPLRDPQETQYF

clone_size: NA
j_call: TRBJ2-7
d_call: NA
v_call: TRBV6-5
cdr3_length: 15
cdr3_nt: TGTGCCAGCAGTTACTACGCCACAGAAGCCTACGAGCAGTACTTC
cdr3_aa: CASSYYATEAYEQYF